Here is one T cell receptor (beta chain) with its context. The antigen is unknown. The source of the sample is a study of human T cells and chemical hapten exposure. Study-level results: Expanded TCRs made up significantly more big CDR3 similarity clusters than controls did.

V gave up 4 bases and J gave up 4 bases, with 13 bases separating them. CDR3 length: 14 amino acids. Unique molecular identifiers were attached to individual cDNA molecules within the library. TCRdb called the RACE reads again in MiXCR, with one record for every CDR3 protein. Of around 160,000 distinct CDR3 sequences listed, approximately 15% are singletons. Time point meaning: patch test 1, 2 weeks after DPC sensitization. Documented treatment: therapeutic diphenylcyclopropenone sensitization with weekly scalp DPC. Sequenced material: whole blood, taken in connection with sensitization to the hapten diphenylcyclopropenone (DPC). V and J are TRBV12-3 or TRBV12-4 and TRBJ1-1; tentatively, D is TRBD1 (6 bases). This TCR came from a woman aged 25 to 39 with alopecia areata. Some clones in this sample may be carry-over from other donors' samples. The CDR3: CASSYTGTGTEAFF. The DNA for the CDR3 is TGTGCCAGCAGTTATACAGGGACCGGCACTGAAGCTTTCTTT.